Given below is one T cell receptor beta chain in context. Its matching antigen is unknown. The data derive from a study of shared clonotypes between healthy human individuals. Method: immunoSEQ multiplex PCR; TCRdb's copy keeps in-frame clones and lacks some. The data hold some 1,100,000 clones, with more than 75% observed a single time. Study-wide findings and caveats: Only blood was sampled; tissue repertoires likely differ. Estimated richness values were generally larger in naive subsets than in memory subsets.

V was pared by 0 bases and J by 5 bases, with 17 bases between. This CDR3 comprises 17 residues. Germline CDR1 and CDR2: SGHNT and YYREEE (reference sequence). The sample taken for sequencing was memory CD4+ T cells from PBMCs. Indicated subset: CD45RA-negative fraction. This TCR was sampled from a young man in good health. Some clones in this sample may be carry-over from other donors' samples. The J gene is TRBJ1-4, the V gene TRBV5-4; a possible D gene is TRBD1 (5 bases). CDR3 in amino acids: CASSLGMQEGQNEKLFF. As DNA, the CDR3 is TGTGCCAGCAGCTTGGGAATGCAAGAAGGACAAAATGAAAAACTGTTTTTT.